This T cell receptor beta chain was recorded in a study of cytomegalovirus exposure and HLA in healthy donors. Overall study findings and caveats: Analysis was carried out at a later point, and it linked a missense DCLRE1C variant to TCR beta V- and J-gene trimming.

Only one count was recorded for this clone. Its specificity is not known. The CDR3 sequence is 16 residues long. V was shortened by 2 bases and J by 0 bases, with 10 bases between the two germline ends. The germline V gene has CDR1 SNHLY and CDR2 FYNNEI. 60 Vbeta and 13 Jbeta primers were used in PCR. The repertoire was sequenced with immunoSEQ multiplex PCR; TCRdb's copy has only in-frame clones and lacks some. The profile shows more than 85,000 clones, roughly two thirds of them singletons. The J gene is TRBJ2-2, the V gene TRBV2, with D unresolved. The receptor was isolated from a man aged 25 to 40 in good health and CMV-seronegative. Sequencing was performed on PBMCs. CDR3 residues: CASSEYLTPNTGELFF. CDR3 sequence (DNA): TGTGCCAGCAGTGAATATTTGACACCGAACACCGGGGAGCTGTTTTTT.